Here is one TCR beta chain with its context. Antigen unknown. The time point: newly diagnosed GD, antithyroid drugs for less than 3 months. RNA isolated from PBMCs was used to make the TCR library. This sample was taken from a study of regulatory T cells in long-lasting Graves disease. Whole-study results and caveats: Shared public clonotypes totalled 2,500 to 3,500 in persistent patients, compared with just under 1,000 in new patients. TRBV28, TRBJ1-2 and TRBJ2-5 emerged as the favored segments in persistent disease.

Assembly of TCR beta libraries relied on iRepertoire HTBI primers together with Arm-PCR of CDR3 regions. In TCRdb, the multiplex PCR reads were re-called with MiXCR into one record per CDR3 protein. The sample shows 560,000 or so distinct CDR3 sequences, about 16% of them seen only once. Per the germline V gene, CDR1 is LNHDA and CDR2 is SQIVND (reference sequence). The ends lost 4 bases at V and 7 bases at J; junction bases unmatched: 11. This CDR3 contains 16 residues. These sequences were also reported in another study, on T cells in Graves' hyperthyroidism and ophthalmopathy.

The chain uses TRBV19 and TRBJ2-1; 9 bases agree with TRBD1. The origin of this receptor is a man aged 18 to 29 with Graves disease. Specimen: peripheral blood mononuclear cells (PBMCs), collected at new diagnosis, from a patient treated with antithyroid drugs. The CDR3 bases are TGTGCCAGTAGTAGGACAGGGGAAGGTTATAGGAATGAGCAGTTCTTC. Translation gives CASSRTGEGYRNEQFF.